The 31 T cell receptor beta chains listed next were all sequenced from one sample in a study of control samples from healthy donors and cancer patients. The repertoire was sequenced with immunoSEQ multiplex PCR; TCRdb's copy has only in-frame clones and lacks some. Found here are 100,000 to 150,000 clones, 85% to 90% of them singletons; the top ten hold just over 7.5%. Sequenced sample: PBMCs. The receptors here all came from a middle-aged man with head and neck cancer.

The gene calls are TRBV7-9 and TRBJ2-7; D unresolved. Trimming shortened V by 6 bases and J by 0 bases, and 12 bases separated the two germline ends. Germline CDR1 is SEHNR and CDR2 is FQNEAQ (reference sequence). This CDR3 is 14 amino acids long. CDR3 sequence reads: CASSPTLSSYEQYF. The CDR3 DNA reads TGTGCCAGCAGTCCGACACTAAGCTCCTACGAGCAGTACTTC.

This clone appeared once. The chain is built from TRBV29-1 and TRBJ1-3, with 7 bases lining up with TRBD1. Germline trimming cut 4 bases from V and 3 bases from J; bases unmatched to any gene: 15. The CDR3 totals 17 residues. Germline assignment: CDR1 SQVTM and CDR2 ANQGSEA. The CDR3 DNA reads as TGCAGCGTTGCTCAGGAGGGGGCGCGAGTAGATGGAAACACCATATATTTT. Residues: CSVAQEGARVDGNTIYF.

The CDR3 region is CASSQGSGELVYEQYF. The CDR3 DNA is TGTGCCAGCAGCCAAGGGTCCGGAGAATTAGTGTACGAGCAGTACTTC. V and J are TRBV3-1 (or the pseudogene TRBV3-2) and TRBJ2-7; D is unclear. Trimming pared 1 base from V and 4 bases from J, leaving 17 bases between. This CDR3 is built from 16 residues. The germline CDR1 and CDR2 sequences are LGHDT and YNNKEL (reference sequence).

This chain joins TRBV27 and TRBJ1-1, with D maybe TRBD1 (5 bases). Trimming took 2 bases from V and 6 from J, leaving 10 bases between them. Germline values: CDR1 MNHEY, CDR2 SMNVEV (reference sequence). The CDR3 has 13 amino acids. The CDR3 here is CASSLSRDAEAFF. CDR3 sequence (DNA): TGTGCCAGCAGTTTAAGCAGGGACGCTGAAGCTTTCTTT.

The gene calls are TRBV5-1 and TRBJ2-3; D is perhaps TRBD2 (5 bases). The length of the CDR3 is 14 residues. CDR1 and CDR2 (germline): SGHRS, YFSETQ. Trimming removed 1 base at V and 2 bases at J, with 8 bases between. This chain's CDR3 is CASSLPGITDTQYF. CDR3 bases: TGCGCCAGCAGCTTGCCGGGGATCACAGATACGCAGTATTTT.

The chain combines TRBV6-1 with TRBJ1-2, with a tentative D call TRBD1 (5 bases). V lost 3 bases and J lost 4, with 9 bases in between. Germline V gene data show CDR1 as MNHNS and CDR2 as SASEGT. CDR3 length equals 13 residues. The DNA for the CDR3 is TGTGCCAGCAGTGATGGAGGGGCCTATGGCTACACCTTC. This codes for CASSDGGAYGYTF.

The V call is TRBV28, the J call TRBJ1-5, with TRBD1 matching over 7 bases. J was trimmed by 3 bases and V by 3 bases; bases with no gene match: 11. CDR1 is MDHEN, CDR2 SYDVKM, per germline. The CDR3 is 17 amino acids. Written as DNA, the CDR3 is TGTGCCAGCAGTTTCGCGGGACAGCAGAGTTTCAATCAGCCCCAGCATTTT. It translates to CASSFAGQQSFNQPQHF.

V gene TRBV6-5 combines with J gene TRBJ1-1, with D possibly matching TRBD1 (5 bases). The CDR3 length is 15 residues. In germline, CDR1 is MNHEY, CDR2 SVGAGI. The V gene lost 4 bases and the J gene lost 4 bases, with 16 bases spanning the gap. CDR3 in amino acids: CASSSLPGKGTEAFF. The CDR3 bases are TGTGCCAGCAGTTCCCTGCCAGGGAAGGGCACTGAAGCTTTCTTT.

The J gene is TRBJ2-3, the V gene TRBV10-3, with 12 bases matching TRBD2. Losses at the gene ends were 2 bases for V and 0 bases for J; bases not matched to a gene: 9. Germline CDR1 is ENHRY and CDR2 is SYGVKD. The CDR3 runs 19 residues. The CDR3 region is CAISERRITSGRSTDTQYF. The CDR3 nucleotides are TGTGCCATCAGTGAGCGCCGTATTACTAGCGGGAGGAGCACAGATACGCAGTATTTT.

This clone came up a few times. This chain uses TRBV6-1 with TRBJ1-1, with 7 bases aligning to TRBD1. The CDR3 length is 15 residues. Germline V gene lookup returns CDR1 MNHNS and CDR2 SASEGT. With V trimmed by 2 bases and J by 5 bases, 8 bases remained unmatched. The CDR3 DNA follows: TGTGCCAGCAGTGAACATGCAGGGGGGAGGACTGAAGCTTTCTTT. It translates to CASSEHAGGRTEAFF.

This sequence joins TRBV18 and TRBJ2-3, with 11 bases that match TRBD2. This CDR3 has 16 amino acids. Looked up from germline, CDR1 is KGHSH and CDR2 is LQKENI. After removal of 0 bases from V and 7 bases from J, the junction contained 6 bases not matched to a gene. DNA for the CDR3: TGTGCCAGCTCACCACCCGGGACTAGCGGTTTCCATACGCAGTATTTT. Its protein is CASSPPGTSGFHTQYF. The whole variable domain, filled in from reference TRBV18 and TRBJ2-3, reads NAGVMQNPRHLVRRRGQEARLRCSPMKGHSHVYWYRQLPEEGLKFMVYLQKENIIDESGMPKERFSAEFPKEGPSILRIQQVVRGDSAAYFCASSPPGTSGFHTQYFGPGTRLTVL.

The rearrangement uses TRBV29-1 and TRBJ2-7; D unclear. The CDR3 covers 11 residues. V lost 4 bases, J lost 3 bases, and 7 bases lay in between. Germline assignment: CDR1 SQVTM and CDR2 ANQGSEA. CDR3 residues: CSVVEVYEQYF. The CDR3 bases are TGCAGCGTTGTTGAGGTCTACGAGCAGTACTTC.

Regarding this clone: A junction end diverges from the germline sequence, so it may reflect a read error. This chain uses TRBV11-2 with TRBJ2-7; the D gene is possibly TRBD1 (5 bases). Germline V CDR1 and CDR2: SGHAT, FQNNGV. This CDR3 spans 12 amino acids. CDR3 residues: CASSLVGENTNF. CDR3 coding DNA: TGTGCCAGCAGCTTAGTAGGGGAAAATACCAACTTC.

V and J are TRBV27 and TRBJ2-7; no clear D. The V gene lost 5 bases and the J gene lost 2 bases, with 13 bases spanning the gap. This CDR3 spans 14 amino acids. The germline V gene has CDR1 MNHEY and CDR2 SMNVEV (reference sequence). The chain's CDR3 is CASSPKLIAYEQYF. The CDR3 DNA sequence: TGTGCCAGCAGTCCCAAGCTCATAGCCTACGAGCAGTACTTC.

This chain joins TRBV7-6 and TRBJ2-1, with D hard to call. Between the trimmed V and J ends, which lost 1 base and 4 bases, there was a span of 8 bases. This CDR3 is built from 14 residues. Per the germline V gene, CDR1 is SGHVS and CDR2 is FNYEAQ. DNA of the CDR3: TGTGCCAGCAGCTTAGGCAACAATTACAATGAGCAGTTCTTC. Its protein is CASSLGNNYNEQFF.

V and J are TRBV6-5 and TRBJ2-7; a possible D gene is TRBD1 (5 bases). The CDR3 spans 15 residues. Germline CDR1 is MNHEY and CDR2 is SVGAGI. The V end was cut by 2 bases, the J end by 3 bases, with 14 bases between. The CDR3 nucleotides are TGTGCCAGCAGTTACAGCAGGGCTGGCGGCTACGAGCAGTACTTC. This sequence encodes CASSYSRAGGYEQYF.

On this clone: Different DNA sequences within this sample yield the same CDR3. The chain carries TRBV10-3 and TRBJ1-5, with a possible D match to TRBD1 (6 bases). The germline CDR1 and CDR2 sequences are ENHRY and SYGVKD. CDR3 length: 15 amino acids. Trimming removed 8 bases from V and 5 bases from J, with 19 bases in between. Written as DNA, the CDR3 is TGTGCCATCGGGGGACAAGGGTTTGGCGATCAGCCCCAGCATTTT. This encodes CAIGGQGFGDQPQHF.

The chain recombines TRBV6-5 with TRBJ2-1, with 8 bases that match TRBD2. Germline CDR1 reads MNHEY; CDR2 reads SVGAGI. The trim removed 7 bases at V and 2 bases at J, leaving 7 bases unmatched. This CDR3 is built from 15 residues. For the CDR3, the DNA is TGTGCCAGCACCGACGACGGGGGGGCCTACAATGAGCAGTTCTTC. Protein product: CASTDDGGAYNEQFF.

This clone was counted between two and nine times. The rearrangement links TRBV7-8 to TRBJ2-1; TRBD2 is a possible D gene (6 bases). The length of the CDR3 is 13 residues. The germline V and J ends were trimmed by 5 bases and 8 bases, with 13 bases remaining between them. Germline V gene sequence: CDR1 SGHVS, CDR2 FQNEAQ. In DNA, the CDR3 is TGTGCCAGCAGCGAGCCAAGGAGGGATGAGCAGTTCTTC. This translates into CASSEPRRDEQFF.

This chain joins TRBV4-2 and TRBJ2-7, with 8 bases aligning to TRBD2. The germline gives CDR1 LGHNA, CDR2 YNFKEQ. The trim removed 4 bases at V and 2 bases at J, leaving 10 bases unmatched. The CDR3 runs 16 residues. CDR3: CASSPHGLAPTYEQYF. The CDR3 coding sequence is TGTGCCAGCAGCCCCCACGGACTAGCACCTACCTACGAGCAGTACTTC.

V and J are TRBV30 and TRBJ1-3; no firm D call. The germline V gene has CDR1 GTSNPN and CDR2 SVGIG (reference sequence). The germline V and J ends were trimmed by 3 bases and 0 bases, with 3 bases remaining between them. CDR3 size: 12 residues. The CDR3 DNA is TGTGCCTGGAGCCTCTCTGGAAACACCATATATTTT. Translating it yields CAWSLSGNTIYF.

The chain employs TRBV6-4 and TRBJ2-7; 10 nucleotides match TRBD2. V was clipped by 7 bases and J by 2 bases; unmatched bases: 20. This CDR3 region has 19 residues. Germline V lookup: CDR1 MRHNA, CDR2 SNTAGT. As DNA, the CDR3 is TGTGCCAGCATAGGGGTATTGACGTCTAGCGGGAGACCCACCTACGAGCAGTACTTC. This encodes CASIGVLTSSGRPTYEQYF.

The chain carries TRBV19 and TRBJ1-1; D is uncertain. The CDR3 covers 13 residues. V dropped 3 bases and J dropped 1 base, with 6 bases sitting between them. The germline gives CDR1 LNHDA, CDR2 SQIVND (reference sequence). CDR3 in amino acids: CASSIRPNTEAFF. CDR3 coding DNA: TGTGCCAGTAGTATTCGCCCGAACACTGAAGCTTTCTTT.

V is TRBV13 and J is TRBJ2-7; TRBD2 is a possible D gene (5 bases). Trimming took off 6 bases at V and 1 base at J, with 13 bases between the two ends. The CDR3 sequence is 14 residues long. The V gene's germline CDR1 is PRHDT and CDR2 FYEKMQ (reference sequence). The CDR3 region has the DNA TGTGCCAGCAGTTCAGGAGGAGCGTCCTACGAGCAGTACTTC. Translating gives CASSSGGASYEQYF.

The genes are TRBV6-6 and TRBJ2-3; 7 bases align to TRBD2. Germline V gene sequence: CDR1 MNHNY, CDR2 SVGAGI (reference sequence). The CDR3 sequence is 17 residues long. V lost 6 bases, J lost 5 bases, and 17 bases stayed unmatched. CDR3 DNA sequence: TGTGCCAGCAGCCGAGGAGCGGGGTCTCCGCGGGGAGATACGCAGTATTTT. It yields the protein CASSRGAGSPRGDTQYF.

V and J are TRBV7-8 and TRBJ1-2; 10 nucleotides match TRBD1. Unmatched junction bases numbered 6, after V lost 1 base and J lost 4 bases. The germline gives CDR1 SGHVS, CDR2 FQNEAQ. The CDR3 consists of 16 residues. In DNA, the CDR3 is TGTGCCAGCAGCTTAGGGGACAGGGGAATTGGCTATGGCTACACCTTC. Protein product: CASSLGDRGIGYGYTF. The full variable domain, with the rest looked up from reference TRBV7-8 and TRBJ1-2, is GAGVSQSPRYKVAKRGQDVALRCDPISGHVSLFWYQQALGQGPEFLTYFQNEAQLDKSGLPSDRFFAERPEGSVSTLKIQRTQQEDSAVYLCASSLGDRGIGYGYTFGSGTRLTVV.

The rearrangement joins TRBV9 to TRBJ1-5; 8 bases agree with TRBD1. Trimming at V came to 4 bases and at J to 2 bases, leaving 5 bases not matched to a gene. This CDR3 has 15 amino acids. The germline gives CDR1 SGDLS, CDR2 YYNGEE. CDR3 residues: CASSLGQGGNQPQHF. The CDR3 nucleotides read TGTGCCAGCAGCCTCGGACAGGGAGGCAATCAGCCCCAGCATTTT.

Turning to this clone: Germline and junction disagree at one end, which may indicate a read error. This rearrangement joins TRBV19 to TRBJ1-5, with no clear D. Germline lookup yields CDR1 LNHDA and CDR2 SQIVND (reference sequence). The CDR3 consists of 15 residues. As DNA, the CDR3 is TGTGCCGGTAGTAGTTTAGCCGCCAGCAATCAGCCCCAGCATTTT. Encoded protein: CAGSSLAASNQPQHF. Full variable domain (outside the CDR3, taken from reference TRBV19 and TRBJ1-5): DGGITQSPKYLFRKEGQNVTLSCEQNLNHDAMYWYRQDPGQGLRLIYYSQIVNDFQKGDIAEGYSVSREKKESFPLTVTSAQKNPTAFYLCAGSSLAASNQPQHFGDGTRLSIL.

The chain joins TRBV6-1 to TRBJ2-3, with a possible D match to TRBD1 (5 bases). The CDR3 has 14 residues. The V gene lost 2 bases and the J gene lost 3 bases, with 9 bases spanning the gap. CDR1 MNHNS and CDR2 SASEGT come from the germline V gene. The CDR3 reads CASSEQGRTDTQYF. The CDR3 DNA reads TGTGCCAGCAGTGAACAGGGTAGAACAGATACGCAGTATTTT.

V is TRBV28 and J is TRBJ2-7; a weak D match, TRBD1 (6 bases). Germline V gives CDR1 MDHEN, CDR2 SYDVKM. V lost 7 bases and J 3 bases, leaving 19 bases between the germline ends. The length of the CDR3 is 15 residues. Written as DNA, the CDR3 is TGTGCCAGCAATCCCTTTCCGGGACACAACTACGAGCAGTACTTC. Its translation: CASNPFPGHNYEQYF.

The chain employs TRBV19 and TRBJ1-1, with 10 bases fitting TRBD1. This CDR3 spans 12 amino acids. V lost 6 bases and J lost 11; bases outside the gene matches: 6. Per germline, CDR1 LNHDA and CDR2 SQIVND (reference sequence). The DNA of the CDR3 is TGTGCCAGTAGGACAGGGGGCGCTGGGGCTTTCTTT. It translates to CASRTGGAGAFF.